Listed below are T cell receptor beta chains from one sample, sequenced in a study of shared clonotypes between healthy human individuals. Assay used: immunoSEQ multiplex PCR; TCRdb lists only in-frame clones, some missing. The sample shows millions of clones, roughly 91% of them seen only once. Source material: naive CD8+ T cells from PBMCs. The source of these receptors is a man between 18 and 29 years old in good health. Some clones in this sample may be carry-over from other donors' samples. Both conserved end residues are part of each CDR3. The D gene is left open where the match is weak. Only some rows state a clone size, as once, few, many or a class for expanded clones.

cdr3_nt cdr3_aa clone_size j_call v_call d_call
TGTGCCAGCAGCGATGGGGGGCGTGAAGCTTTCTTT CASSDGGREAFF - TRBJ1-1 TRBV7-6 -
TGTGCCAGCAGTTACGACAGGGTAACCGACACTGAAGCTTTCTTT CASSYDRVTDTEAFF few TRBJ1-1 TRBV6-5 TRBD1
TGTGCCAGCAGTTTAGGTGTTGAGCAGTTCTTC CASSLGVEQFF few TRBJ2-1 TRBV27 -
TGCGCCAGCAGCCAAGAGCCGGGAGCGTCCTACGAGCAGTACTTC CASSQEPGASYEQYF - TRBJ2-7 TRBV4-3 -
TGTGCCAGCAGCTTGGGGGGCGGGAGGAAAACTAGCACAGATACGCAGTATTTT CASSLGGGRKTSTDTQYF - TRBJ2-3 TRBV7-8 TRBD2
TGTGCCAGCAACCCCAAAGACAGGGAGGACTATGGCTACACCTTC CASNPKDREDYGYTF - TRBJ1-2 TRBV7-9 TRBD1
TGTGCCAGCACTTCCACCAGGGGGACAGGGAGCACAGATACGCAGTATTTT CASTSTRGTGSTDTQYF - TRBJ2-3 TRBV27 TRBD1
TGTGCCAGCAGCCCCTCCAGTCTAGTAACCTTGGTCCTGGAGGTGACCCAGTACTTC CASSPSSLVTLVLEVTQYF - TRBJ2-5 TRBV11-2 -
TGTGCCAGCAGCCAAGATGAACAGGGTGAGAACTACGAGCAGTACTTC CASSQDEQGENYEQYF - TRBJ2-7 TRBV4-2 -
TGTGCCAGCGATCCCACAGGAATGAACACTGAAGCTTTCTTT CASDPTGMNTEAFF - TRBJ1-1 TRBV19 -
TGTGCCAGCAGCAACCTCCAAGCGGGAGCCCCCGGGGAGCTGTTTTTT CASSNLQAGAPGELFF - TRBJ2-2 TRBV5-4 TRBD2
TGTGCCAGCAGCCCAACCCTGACAGGTCGGCCTGCCGAGCAGTACTTC CASSPTLTGRPAEQYF - TRBJ2-7 TRBV7-8 -
TGTGCCATACGGACAGGGAGGTCCTACGAGCAGTACTTC CAIRTGRSYEQYF - TRBJ2-7 TRBV28 TRBD1
TGTGCCAGCAGTTTAGCCACTAGTGTTCCCTACAATGAGCAGTTCTTC CASSLATSVPYNEQFF - TRBJ2-1 TRBV27 -
TGCAGCGTTGAGGTAGCGGGAGACAATGAGCAGTTCTTC CSVEVAGDNEQFF - TRBJ2-1 TRBV29-1 TRBD2
TGTGCCAGCAGCTTAGGACTAGCGGGACCAACCAATGAGCAGTTCTTC CASSLGLAGPTNEQFF - TRBJ2-1 TRBV11-2 TRBD2
TGTGCCAGCAGTCCTCCCGGTGCCTACGAGCAGTACTTC CASSPPGAYEQYF - TRBJ2-7 TRBV27 -
TGTGCCACCAGCGGGAGCCGGCCTACTGGGCAGTACTTC CATSGSRPTGQYF - TRBJ2-7 TRBV15 -
TGTGCCAGCAGCTTAGCCCCAGGCTACGAGCAGTACTTC CASSLAPGYEQYF - TRBJ2-7 TRBV11-2 -
TGTGCCAGCAGCCGATACAGGGGATGGGAAACTAATGAAAAACTGTTTTTT CASSRYRGWETNEKLFF - TRBJ1-4 TRBV11-2 TRBD1
TGTGCCAGCAGTTCCACTAGCGGGAGATTCGCAGAGACCCAGTACTTC CASSSTSGRFAETQYF - TRBJ2-5 TRBV6-5 TRBD2
TGTGCCAGCAGCTTAGTGGGAGGGGGTGAGCAGTTCTTC CASSLVGGGEQFF - TRBJ2-1 TRBV11-2 -
TGTGCCAGCAACCTCTTGGGCGAACTGTTTTTT CASNLLGELFF few TRBJ1-4 TRBV9 -
TGTGCCAGCAGTGATAGCTACGAGCAGTACTTC CASSDSYEQYF - TRBJ2-7 TRBV25-1 -
TGTGCCAGCAGCTTAGCCGGGACAGGGTTTTTGGATGAGCAGTTCTTC CASSLAGTGFLDEQFF - TRBJ2-1 TRBV7-7 TRBD1
TGTGCCAGCAGTCACGATTTTAGGCGGGGGAGCGGAATTACCTACGAGCAGTACTTC CASSHDFRRGSGITYEQYF - TRBJ2-7 TRBV28 TRBD2
TGTGCCAGCAGCTTGGCCGTATCCACATTCACTGAAGCTTTCTTT CASSLAVSTFTEAFF - TRBJ1-1 TRBV5-4 -
TGTGCCAGCAGCCCGTTCTTGGGCCAAGGACTAGCCAAAAACATTCAGTACTTC CASSPFLGQGLAKNIQYF - TRBJ2-4 TRBV5-8 -
TGTGCCAGTAGTATGGGGCTCGGAAACACTGAAGCTTTCTTT CASSMGLGNTEAFF - TRBJ1-1 TRBV19 -
TGCGCCAGCAGCCAAGACTCAGGCGCTGGAAACACCATATATTTT CASSQDSGAGNTIYF - TRBJ1-3 TRBV4-3 -
TGTGCCAGCAGTTTGGTAGGGGACCTAGCCAAAAACATTCAGTACTTC CASSLVGDLAKNIQYF once TRBJ2-4 TRBV28 -
TGTGCCAGCAGCACGAGACAGGGGATTGAAAAACTGTTTTTT CASSTRQGIEKLFF - TRBJ1-4 TRBV7-8 TRBD1
TGTGCCAGCAGTCACGGGGTTAGTCCCTACGAGCAGTACTTC CASSHGVSPYEQYF - TRBJ2-7 TRBV28 -
TGTGCCATCCGACAGGGGGGTTGGACCGGGGAGCTGTTTTTT CAIRQGGWTGELFF - TRBJ2-2 TRBV6-5 TRBD1
TGTGCCAGCAGCTTAGGCTTGTCCAGGGGCAGGGAGACCCAGTACTTC CASSLGLSRGRETQYF - TRBJ2-5 TRBV7-3 -
TGTGCCAGCAGTTTTGTGGAGCTATGGAGGGATACGCAGTATTTT CASSFVELWRDTQYF - TRBJ2-3 TRBV28 -
TGTGCCAGCAGCCATCCCAGAGGGGAGCAGTACTTC CASSHPRGEQYF - TRBJ2-7 TRBV11-2 -
TGTGCCAGCAGCTCACTCGAGGGGGCCAAAAACATTCAGTACTTC CASSSLEGAKNIQYF - TRBJ2-4 TRBV7-2 -
TGCAGCGTTGTAGATAGGGTCGGTGGAAACACCATATATTTT CSVVDRVGGNTIYF - TRBJ1-3 TRBV29-1 -
TGTGCCAGCAGGGGAGACTTACGCTCCTACGAGCAGTACTTC CASRGDLRSYEQYF once TRBJ2-7 TRBV28 -
TGTGCCAGATCCCAGGTAGGGACAACCTACGAGCAGTACTTC CARSQVGTTYEQYF - TRBJ2-7 TRBV2 -
TGTGCCTGGAGTGGTACTAGCGGGAGTGAGTACGAGCAGTACTTC CAWSGTSGSEYEQYF - TRBJ2-7 TRBV30 TRBD2
TGCAGCGTTCCGGGACAGGTTAACTATGGCTACACCTTC CSVPGQVNYGYTF - TRBJ1-2 TRBV29-1 TRBD1
TGTGCCAGCAGCGCGACCGGGACTAGCGGGATCTACGAGCAGTACTTC CASSATGTSGIYEQYF - TRBJ2-7 TRBV6-6 TRBD2
TGTGCCAGCTCCCCGGCTCCGGGGGGGCATTTCTCTGGAAACACCATATATTTT CASSPAPGGHFSGNTIYF - TRBJ1-3 TRBV18 -
TGTGCCAGCCGGGCCTCAGGGACAGATACGCAGTATTTT CASRASGTDTQYF - TRBJ2-3 TRBV6-4 -
TGTGCCAGTAGTGATTCTCCAGCCCTGAACACTGAAGCTTTCTTT CASSDSPALNTEAFF - TRBJ1-1 TRBV19 -
TGTGCCATTAGGTTGAACACTGAAGCTTTCTTT CAIRLNTEAFF - TRBJ1-1 TRBV28 -